This TCR beta chain stems from a study of blood T cell repertoires in COVID-19. Overall study: The United States, Italy and Spain supplied acute and convalescent COVID-19 samples. T cells, B-cell-depleted T cells, or PBMCs supplied cDNA or gDNA.

CDR1 SGDLS and CDR2 YYNGEE come from the germline V gene. The CDR3 is made up of 12 amino acids. V was cut by 4 bases and J by 5 bases, with 7 bases left in between. Authors' methods: Nucleated cell counts were estimated from reference gene primer amplification. Profiled with immunoSEQ multiplex PCR; TCRdb holds only in-frame clones, not every one. V and J calls and clone size are as listed in that table; D and trimming were resolved from the DNA. This table holds about 110,000 clones, about 90% found once. This chain uses TRBV9 with TRBJ2-1; D is uncertain. This receptor was identified in a human donor in a cohort sampled during active COVID-19. Sequenced material: peripheral blood. CDR3 in DNA: TGTGCCAGCAGCCCTCCGGACAATGAGCAGTTCTTC. The encoded protein is CASSPPDNEQFF.